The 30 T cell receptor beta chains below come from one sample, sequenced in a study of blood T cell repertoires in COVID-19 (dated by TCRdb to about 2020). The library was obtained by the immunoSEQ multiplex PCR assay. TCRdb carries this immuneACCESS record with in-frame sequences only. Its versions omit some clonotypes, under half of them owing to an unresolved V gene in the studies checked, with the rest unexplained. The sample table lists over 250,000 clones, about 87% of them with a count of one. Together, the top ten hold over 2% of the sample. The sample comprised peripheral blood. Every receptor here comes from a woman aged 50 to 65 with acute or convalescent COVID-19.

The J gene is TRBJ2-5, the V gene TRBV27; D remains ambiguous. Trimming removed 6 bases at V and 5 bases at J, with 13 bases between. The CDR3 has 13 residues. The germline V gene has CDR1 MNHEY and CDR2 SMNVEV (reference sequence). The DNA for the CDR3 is TGTGCCAGCAGCGACTTCGGTCGGGAGACCCAGTACTTC. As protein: CASSDFGRETQYF.

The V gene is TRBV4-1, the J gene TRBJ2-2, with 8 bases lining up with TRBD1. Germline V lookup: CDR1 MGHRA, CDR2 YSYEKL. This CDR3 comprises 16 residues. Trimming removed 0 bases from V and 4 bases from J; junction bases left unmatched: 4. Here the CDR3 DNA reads TGCGCCAGCAGCCAAGATTCAGGGGGCATCACCGGGGAGCTGTTTTTT. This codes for CASSQDSGGITGELFF.

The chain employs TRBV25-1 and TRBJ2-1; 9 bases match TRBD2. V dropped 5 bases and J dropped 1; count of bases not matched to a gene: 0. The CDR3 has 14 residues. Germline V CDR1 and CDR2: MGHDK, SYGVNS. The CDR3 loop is CASSSGRSYNEQFF. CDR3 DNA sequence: TGTGCCAGCAGTAGCGGGAGGTCCTACAATGAGCAGTTCTTC.

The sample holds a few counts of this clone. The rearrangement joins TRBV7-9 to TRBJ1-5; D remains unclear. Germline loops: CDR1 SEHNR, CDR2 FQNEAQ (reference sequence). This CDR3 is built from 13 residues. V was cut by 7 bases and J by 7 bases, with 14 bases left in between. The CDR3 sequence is CASTLTGGQPQHF. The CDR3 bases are TGTGCCAGCACCCTAACGGGCGGGCAGCCCCAGCATTTT.

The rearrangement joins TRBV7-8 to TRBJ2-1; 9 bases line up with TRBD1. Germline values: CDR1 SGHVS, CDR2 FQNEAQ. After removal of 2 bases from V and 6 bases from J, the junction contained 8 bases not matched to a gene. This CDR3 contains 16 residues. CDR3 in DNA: TGTGCCAGCAGCTTAATGGGGGACAGGGTAGGCAATGAGCAGTTCTTC. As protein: CASSLMGDRVGNEQFF.

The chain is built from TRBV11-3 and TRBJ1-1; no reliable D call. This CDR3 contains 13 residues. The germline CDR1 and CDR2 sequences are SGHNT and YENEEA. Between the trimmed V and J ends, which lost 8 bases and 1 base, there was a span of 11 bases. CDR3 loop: CASSLSSNTEAFF. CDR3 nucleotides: TGTGCCAGCTCTCTATCGTCGAACACTGAAGCTTTCTTT.

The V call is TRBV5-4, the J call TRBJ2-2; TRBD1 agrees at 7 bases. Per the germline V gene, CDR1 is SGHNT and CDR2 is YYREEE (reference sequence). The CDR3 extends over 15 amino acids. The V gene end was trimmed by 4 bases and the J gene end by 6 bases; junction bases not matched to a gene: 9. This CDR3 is CASSPPRQGPGELFF. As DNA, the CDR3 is TGTGCCAGCAGCCCCCCTAGACAGGGCCCCGGGGAGCTGTTTTTT.

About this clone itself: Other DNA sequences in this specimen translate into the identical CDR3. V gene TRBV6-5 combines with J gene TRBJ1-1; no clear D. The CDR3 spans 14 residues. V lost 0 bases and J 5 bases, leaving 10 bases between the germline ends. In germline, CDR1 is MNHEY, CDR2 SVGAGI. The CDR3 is CASSYSPGRTEAFF. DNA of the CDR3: TGTGCCAGCAGTTACTCGCCGGGGAGGACTGAAGCTTTCTTT.

The CDR3, as DNA: TGTGCCAGCAGTTTCTACAGGGGAGGCTACGAGCAGTACTTC. Translating it yields CASSFYRGGYEQYF. The rearrangement joins TRBV28 to TRBJ2-7, with D possibly TRBD1 on 7 matching bases. This CDR3 has 14 amino acids. V was cut by 3 bases and J by 3 bases, with 12 bases left in between. Germline V gene sequence: CDR1 MDHEN, CDR2 SYDVKM.

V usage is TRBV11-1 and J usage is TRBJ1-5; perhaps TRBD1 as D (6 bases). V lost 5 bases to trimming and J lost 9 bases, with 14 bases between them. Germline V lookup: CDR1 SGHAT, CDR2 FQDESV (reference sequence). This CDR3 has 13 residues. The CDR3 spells CASSQETGTPQHF. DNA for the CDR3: TGTGCCAGCAGCCAAGAAACAGGGACGCCCCAGCATTTT. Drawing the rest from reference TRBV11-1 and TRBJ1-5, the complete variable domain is EAEVAQSPRYKITEKSQAVAFWCDPISGHATLYWYRQILGQGPELLVQFQDESVVDDSQLPKDRFSAERLKGVDSTLKIQPAELGDSAMYLCASSQETGTPQHFGDGTRLSIL.

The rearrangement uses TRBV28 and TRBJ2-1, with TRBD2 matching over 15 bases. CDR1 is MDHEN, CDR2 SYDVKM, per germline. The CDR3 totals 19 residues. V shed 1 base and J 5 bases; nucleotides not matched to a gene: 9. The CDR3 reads CASSLSRGLAGGPHNEQFF. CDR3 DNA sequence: TGTGCCAGCAGTTTATCTCGCGGACTAGCGGGAGGGCCCCACAATGAGCAGTTCTTC.

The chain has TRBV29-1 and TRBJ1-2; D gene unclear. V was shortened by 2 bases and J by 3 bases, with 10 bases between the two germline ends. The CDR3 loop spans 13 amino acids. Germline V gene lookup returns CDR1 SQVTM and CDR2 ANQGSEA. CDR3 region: CSVESAEYYGYTF. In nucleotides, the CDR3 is TGCAGCGTTGAATCGGCGGAATACTATGGCTACACCTTC.

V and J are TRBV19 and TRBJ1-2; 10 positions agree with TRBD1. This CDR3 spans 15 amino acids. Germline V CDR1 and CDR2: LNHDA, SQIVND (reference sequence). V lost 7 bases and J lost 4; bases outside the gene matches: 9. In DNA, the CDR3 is TGTGCCAGTATCCCCGGGACAGGGGAATTCTATGGCTACACCTTC. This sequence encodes CASIPGTGEFYGYTF.

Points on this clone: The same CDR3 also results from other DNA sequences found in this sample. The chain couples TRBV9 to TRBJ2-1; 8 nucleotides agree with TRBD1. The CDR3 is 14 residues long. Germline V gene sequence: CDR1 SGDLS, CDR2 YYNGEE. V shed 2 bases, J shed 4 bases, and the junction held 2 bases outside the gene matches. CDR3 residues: CASSVGQVYNEQFF. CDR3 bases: TGTGCCAGCAGCGTGGGACAGGTATACAATGAGCAGTTCTTC.

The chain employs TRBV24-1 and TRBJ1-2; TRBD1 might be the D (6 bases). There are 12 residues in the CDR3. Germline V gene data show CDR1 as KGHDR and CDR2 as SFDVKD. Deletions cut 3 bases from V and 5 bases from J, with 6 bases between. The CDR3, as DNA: TGTGCCACCAGTGATACAGGGTATGGCTACACCTTC. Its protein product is CATSDTGYGYTF.

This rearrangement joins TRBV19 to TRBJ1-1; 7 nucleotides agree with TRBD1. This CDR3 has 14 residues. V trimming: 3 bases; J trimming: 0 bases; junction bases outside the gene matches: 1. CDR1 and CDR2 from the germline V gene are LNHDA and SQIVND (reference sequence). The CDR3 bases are TGTGCCAGTAGTATGGACAGGATGAACACTGAAGCTTTCTTT. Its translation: CASSMDRMNTEAFF.

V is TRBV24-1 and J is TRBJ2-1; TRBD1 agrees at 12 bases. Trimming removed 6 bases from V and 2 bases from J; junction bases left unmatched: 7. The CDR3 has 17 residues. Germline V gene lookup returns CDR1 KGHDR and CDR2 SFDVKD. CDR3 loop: CATSPSGTGGAYNEQFF. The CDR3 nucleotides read TGTGCCACCAGTCCCTCCGGGACAGGGGGCGCCTACAATGAGCAGTTCTTC.

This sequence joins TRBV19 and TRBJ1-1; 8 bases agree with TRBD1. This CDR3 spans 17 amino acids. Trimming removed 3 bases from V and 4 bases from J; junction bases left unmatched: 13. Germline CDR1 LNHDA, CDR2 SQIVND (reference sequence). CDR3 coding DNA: TGTGCCAGTAGTATGACCCAGGGGGCGTTTAGTTCCACTGAAGCTTTCTTT. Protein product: CASSMTQGAFSSTEAFF.

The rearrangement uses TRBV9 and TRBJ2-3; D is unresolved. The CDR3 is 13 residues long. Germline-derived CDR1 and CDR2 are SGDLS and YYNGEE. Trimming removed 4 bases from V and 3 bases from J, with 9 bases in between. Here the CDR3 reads CASSMTVTDTQYF. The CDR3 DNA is TGTGCCAGCAGCATGACTGTAACAGATACGCAGTATTTT.

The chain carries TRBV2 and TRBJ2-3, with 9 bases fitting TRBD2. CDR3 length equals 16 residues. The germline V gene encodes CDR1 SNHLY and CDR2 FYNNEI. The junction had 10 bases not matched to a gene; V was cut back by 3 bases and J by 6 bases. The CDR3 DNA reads TGTGCCAGCAGTGAGGGGTGGTTAGCGGGAGCGGATACGCAGTATTTT. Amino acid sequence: CASSEGWLAGADTQYF. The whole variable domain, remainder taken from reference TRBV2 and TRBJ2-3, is EPEVTQTPSHQVTQMGQEVILRCVPISNHLYFYWYRQILGQKVEFLVSFYNNEISEKSEIFDDQFSVERPDGSNFTLKIRSTKLEDSAMYFCASSEGWLAGADTQYFGPGTRLTVL.

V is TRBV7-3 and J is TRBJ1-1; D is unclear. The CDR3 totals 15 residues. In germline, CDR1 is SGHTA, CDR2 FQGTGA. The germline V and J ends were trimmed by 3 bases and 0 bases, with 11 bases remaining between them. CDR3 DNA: TGTGCCAGCAGCTTTAAGGCAGGCCTGAACACTGAAGCTTTCTTT. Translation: CASSFKAGLNTEAFF.

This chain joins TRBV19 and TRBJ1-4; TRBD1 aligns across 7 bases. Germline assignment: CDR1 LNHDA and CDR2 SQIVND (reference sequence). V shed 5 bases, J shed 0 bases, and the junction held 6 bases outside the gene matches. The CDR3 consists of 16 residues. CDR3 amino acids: CASSVLQGSTNEKLFF. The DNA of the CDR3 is TGTGCCAGTAGTGTACTACAGGGGTCAACTAATGAAAAACTGTTTTTT. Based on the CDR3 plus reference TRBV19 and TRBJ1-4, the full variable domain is DGGITQSPKYLFRKEGQNVTLSCEQNLNHDAMYWYRQDPGQGLRLIYYSQIVNDFQKGDIAEGYSVSREKKESFPLTVTSAQKNPTAFYLCASSVLQGSTNEKLFFGSGTQLSVL.

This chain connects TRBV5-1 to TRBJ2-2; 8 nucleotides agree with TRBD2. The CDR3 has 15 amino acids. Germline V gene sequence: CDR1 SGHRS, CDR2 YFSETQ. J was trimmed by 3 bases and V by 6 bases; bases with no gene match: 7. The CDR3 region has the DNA TGCGCCAGCAAACCCCAGCGGGAGTACACCGGGGAGCTGTTTTTT. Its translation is CASKPQREYTGELFF.

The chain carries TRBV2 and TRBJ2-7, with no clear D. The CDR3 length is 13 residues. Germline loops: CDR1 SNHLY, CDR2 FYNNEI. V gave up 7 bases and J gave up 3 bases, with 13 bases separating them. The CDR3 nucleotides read TGTGCCAGCACCACGATCACCTACTACGAGCAGTACTTC. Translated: CASTTITYYEQYF.

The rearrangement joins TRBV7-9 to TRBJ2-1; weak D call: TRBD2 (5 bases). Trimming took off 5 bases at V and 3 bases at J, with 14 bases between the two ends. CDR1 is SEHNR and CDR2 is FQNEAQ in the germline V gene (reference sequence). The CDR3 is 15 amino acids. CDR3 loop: CASSPTTSYYNEQFF. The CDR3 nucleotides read TGTGCCAGCAGCCCGACTACCAGCTACTACAATGAGCAGTTCTTC.

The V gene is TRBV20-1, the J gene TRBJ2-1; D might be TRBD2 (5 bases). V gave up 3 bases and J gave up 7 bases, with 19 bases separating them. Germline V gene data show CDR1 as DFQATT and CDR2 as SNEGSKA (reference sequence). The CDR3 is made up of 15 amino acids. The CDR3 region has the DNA TGCAGTGCTAGTCCGGACTTTACCAAAGGGAATGAGCAGTTCTTC. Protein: CSASPDFTKGNEQFF.

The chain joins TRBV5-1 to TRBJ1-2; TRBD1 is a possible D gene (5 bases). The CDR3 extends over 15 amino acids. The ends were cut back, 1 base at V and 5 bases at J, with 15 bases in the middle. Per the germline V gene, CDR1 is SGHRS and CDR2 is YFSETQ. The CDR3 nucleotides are TGCGCCAGCAGCTTGAATCGGGGAGGGGATTATGGCTACACCTTC. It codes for CASSLNRGGDYGYTF.

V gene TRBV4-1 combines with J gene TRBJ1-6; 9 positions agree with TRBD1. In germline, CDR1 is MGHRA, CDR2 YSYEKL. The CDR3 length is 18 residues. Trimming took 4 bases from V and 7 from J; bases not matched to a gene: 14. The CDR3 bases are TGCGCCAGCAGCCTACGCGAGGACAGGGGAGCTATGAATTCACCCCTCCACTTT. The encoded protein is CASSLREDRGAMNSPLHF.

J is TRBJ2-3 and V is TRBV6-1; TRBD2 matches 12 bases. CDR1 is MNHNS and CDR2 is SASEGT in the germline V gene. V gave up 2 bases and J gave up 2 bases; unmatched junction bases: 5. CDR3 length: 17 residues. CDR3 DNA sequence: TGTGCCAGCAGTGAACTCGGACTAGCGGGGAACACAGATACGCAGTATTTT. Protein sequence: CASSELGLAGNTDTQYF.

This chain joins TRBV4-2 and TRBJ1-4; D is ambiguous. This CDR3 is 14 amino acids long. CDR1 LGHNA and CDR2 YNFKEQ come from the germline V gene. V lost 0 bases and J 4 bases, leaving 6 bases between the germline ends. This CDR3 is CASSQEGYNEKLFF. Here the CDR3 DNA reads TGTGCCAGCAGCCAAGAGGGCTATAATGAAAAACTGTTTTTT.